This TCR beta chain is from a study of cytomegalovirus exposure and HLA in healthy donors. Findings of the study overall: A later analysis found that most CMV-associated TCR beta chains appeared HLA-restricted.

Worth noting for this clone: What it binds is not known.

CDR3 size: 16 residues. Germline V gene lookup returns CDR1 SGDLS and CDR2 YYNGEE. Trimming left V 0 bases short and J 0 bases short, with 12 bases between. A multiplex PCR was run with 60 Vbeta primers and 13 Jbeta primers. The data were produced by immunoSEQ multiplex PCR, yet TCRdb's version contains in-frame clones alone and is incomplete. The sample records more than 85,000 clones, roughly 83% being singletons. The rearrangement uses TRBV9 and TRBJ1-2; D call uncertain. Material: PBMCs. This sequence was found in a female donor in good health and CMV-seropositive. The CDR3, as DNA: TGTGCCAGCAGCGTAGAACAGCCCACATCTAACTATGGCTACACCTTC. Its translation: CASSVEQPTSNYGYTF.